Each of the 28 T cell receptor beta chains below was sequenced from the same sample in a study of blood T cell repertoires in COVID-19. Generated by immunoSEQ multiplex PCR, the TCRdb table keeps only in-frame clones and is missing some. Altogether fewer than 250,000 clones are present, about 88% being singletons, with the ten largest covering 3%. Sequenced: peripheral blood. The receptor source for this set is a man aged 60-69 years with acute or convalescent COVID-19.

The chain combines TRBV18 with TRBJ1-3; D unresolved. There are 14 residues in the CDR3. Germline-derived CDR1 and CDR2 are KGHSH and LQKENI. The ends were cut back, 8 bases at V and 2 bases at J, with 13 bases in the middle. The CDR3 loop is CASTTPGTGNTIYF. The DNA for the CDR3 is TGTGCCAGCACAACCCCGGGAACTGGAAACACCATATATTTT.

With respect to this clone: Distinct nucleotide sequences in the sample also encode this CDR3. The chain joins TRBV5-4 to TRBJ2-7; D perhaps matches TRBD1 (6 bases). CDR3 length equals 13 residues. CDR1 is SGHNT and CDR2 is YYREEE in the germline V gene (reference sequence). Trimming took 4 bases from V and 1 from J, leaving 9 bases between them. The CDR3 sequence is CASSPDSSYEQYF. The CDR3 DNA reads TGTGCCAGCAGCCCGGACAGTTCCTACGAGCAGTACTTC.

The chain is built from TRBV2 and TRBJ1-2, with 9 bases that match TRBD1. The germline V gene encodes CDR1 SNHLY and CDR2 FYNNEI. The trim removed 6 bases at V and 8 bases at J, leaving 10 bases unmatched. The length of the CDR3 is 14 residues. The CDR3 coding sequence is TGTGCCAGCAGACCCCTGGGACAGGGCAGAGGCTACACCTTC. It encodes CASRPLGQGRGYTF.

This chain joins TRBV4-1 and TRBJ1-1; no reliable D call. Deletions cut 4 bases from V and 2 bases from J, with 14 bases between. This CDR3 has 15 amino acids. Per germline, CDR1 MGHRA and CDR2 YSYEKL. The CDR3 DNA sequence: TGCGCCAGCAGCCCCATGGCAGGCTTAAACACTGAAGCTTTCTTT. Protein: CASSPMAGLNTEAFF.

For this clone: The sample carries other DNA sequences with the same CDR3. This chain joins TRBV4-3 and TRBJ2-3; 10 bases fit TRBD2. This CDR3 has 16 amino acids. Germline V gene lookup returns CDR1 LGHNA and CDR2 YSLEER. The V and J ends lost 3 bases and 2 bases, in that order; junction bases with no gene match: 5. CDR3 in DNA: TGCGCCAGCAGCCAGGTAGCGGGGGGACTCACAGATACGCAGTATTTT. Its protein product is CASSQVAGGLTDTQYF.

The chain carries TRBV2 and TRBJ1-3; maybe TRBD1 (6 bases). Deletions cut 2 bases from V and 7 bases from J, with 9 bases between. CDR3 size: 13 residues. The germline CDR1 and CDR2 sequences are SNHLY and FYNNEI. The CDR3: CASSERQVNTIYF. CDR3 sequence (DNA): TGTGCCAGCAGTGAACGACAGGTGAACACCATATATTTT.

The chain joins TRBV7-9 to TRBJ1-1; D ambiguous. V was cut by 6 bases and J by 0 bases, with 8 bases left in between. The length of the CDR3 is 13 residues. Germline V gene lookup returns CDR1 SEHNR and CDR2 FQNEAQ (reference sequence). DNA for the CDR3: TGTGCCAGCAGTCAGCGGTTGAACACTGAAGCTTTCTTT. Its translation: CASSQRLNTEAFF.

This clone was detected once. One end of the junction does not line up with germline, which may come from a read error. The chain recombines TRBV6-1 with TRBJ1-3; D remains unclear. This CDR3 has 16 residues. Germline V gene data show CDR1 as MNHNS and CDR2 as SASEGT. The CDR3 here is CASREGSSLSGNTIYF. CDR3 in DNA: TGTGCCAGCAGGGAAGGGAGCTCTCTCTCTGGAAACACCATATATTTT.

The V call is TRBV5-1, the J call TRBJ1-2, with TRBD1 matching 7 bases. This CDR3 has 14 amino acids. Losses at the gene ends were 4 bases for V and 4 bases for J; bases not matched to a gene: 7. Germline CDR1 is SGHRS and CDR2 is YFSETQ. The CDR3 sequence: CASSTTGDAYGYTF. The CDR3 nucleotides read TGCGCCAGCAGCACTACAGGGGATGCCTATGGCTACACCTTC. Combining the CDR3 with reference TRBV5-1 and TRBJ1-2 gives the whole variable domain KAGVTQTPRYLIKTRGQQVTLSCSPISGHRSVSWYQQTPGQGLQFLFEYFSETQRNKGNFPGRFSGRQFSNSRSEMNVSTLELGDSALYLCASSTTGDAYGYTFGSGTRLTVV.

The genes are TRBV5-1 and TRBJ2-7, with D maybe TRBD1 (5 bases). The CDR3 sequence is 12 residues long. Trimming left V 5 bases short and J 3 bases short, with 9 bases between. Germline V gene data show CDR1 as SGHRS and CDR2 as YFSETQ. CDR3: CASRSDSYEQYF. The DNA for the CDR3 is TGCGCCAGCAGGAGTGACAGCTACGAGCAGTACTTC.

The rearrangement links TRBV29-1 to TRBJ2-2, with 10 bases fitting TRBD2. Germline V gene lookup returns CDR1 SQVTM and CDR2 ANQGSEA. The CDR3 spans 13 residues. J lost 8 bases, V lost 4 bases, and 4 bases had no gene match. CDR3 amino acids: CSVASGGLGELFF. CDR3 DNA sequence: TGCAGCGTTGCTAGCGGGGGACTGGGGGAGCTGTTTTTT.

The genes are TRBV6-5 and TRBJ2-5; TRBD1 might be the D (8 bases). Germline V CDR1 and CDR2: MNHEY, SVGAGI. The CDR3 is 14 residues long. The V end lost 6 bases, the J end lost 9 bases, and 20 bases lay between the germline ends. CDR3 sequence reads: CASRTNRGGEPQYF. The CDR3 region has the DNA TGTGCCAGCAGGACAAACAGGGGGGGCGAGCCCCAGTACTTC.

CDR3 in DNA: TGCGCCAGCAGCCAACCGGGCAGGGGGCGAGAATCTGGAAACACCATATATTTT. This sequence encodes CASSQPGRGRESGNTIYF. The V gene is TRBV4-1, the J gene TRBJ1-3, with TRBD1 matching over 8 bases. The V gene end was trimmed by 2 bases and the J gene end by 1 base; junction bases not matched to a gene: 10. CDR3 length: 18 residues. Germline V gene lookup returns CDR1 MGHRA and CDR2 YSYEKL.

V usage is TRBV18 and J usage is TRBJ2-6, with D tentatively TRBD1 (5 bases). The germline V gene encodes CDR1 KGHSH and CDR2 LQKENI. V lost 3 bases and J lost 2, with 11 bases in between. CDR3 length: 16 residues. The CDR3 region is CASSPYSRAGANVLTF. The CDR3 DNA reads TGTGCCAGCTCACCTTACTCCAGGGCTGGGGCCAACGTCCTGACTTTC.

The chain has TRBV10-2 and TRBJ1-6; 12 nucleotides agree with TRBD1. The germline CDR1 and CDR2 sequences are WSHSY and SAAADI. With 0 bases clipped from V and 1 base from J, the junction kept 4 bases outside the gene matches. The CDR3 is 19 residues long. The CDR3 DNA follows: TGCGCCAGCAGTGAGTCCGGGACAGGGGGCGCGTCCTATAATTCACCCCTCCACTTT. It yields the protein CASSESGTGGASYNSPLHF.

CDR3 coding DNA: TGTGCCAGCAGCTTTAGCGGGGGCCAGAACAATGAGCAGTTCTTC. It codes for CASSFSGGQNNEQFF. The V gene is TRBV7-2, the J gene TRBJ2-1, with 9 bases identical to TRBD2. This CDR3 contains 15 residues. Unmatched junction bases numbered 5, after V lost 3 bases and J lost 5 bases. Germline V lookup: CDR1 SGHTA, CDR2 FQGNSA.

The rearrangement joins TRBV19 to TRBJ1-1, with no clear D. This CDR3 comprises 13 residues. Germline CDR1 is LNHDA and CDR2 is SQIVND (reference sequence). The germline V and J ends were trimmed by 9 bases and 1 base, with 12 bases remaining between them. The DNA of the CDR3 is TGTGCCAGCGAAACAGCACCGAACACTGAAGCTTTCTTT. This encodes CASETAPNTEAFF.

This clone was recorded once. The gene calls are TRBV29-1 and TRBJ2-5; a possible D gene is TRBD2 (6 bases). V dropped 6 bases and J dropped 7 bases, with 18 bases sitting between them. CDR1 and CDR2 (germline): SQVTM, ANQGSEA. The CDR3 is 13 amino acids. The CDR3 protein is CSVSPEGRLTQYF. DNA of the CDR3: TGCAGCGTGAGTCCGGAGGGAAGGCTGACCCAGTACTTC.

The chain employs TRBV5-1 and TRBJ2-1; D unresolved. CDR1 SGHRS and CDR2 YFSETQ come from the germline V gene. Trimming removed 4 bases at V and 4 bases at J, with 15 bases between. This CDR3 is built from 15 residues. CDR3 protein: CASSPLGVSYNEQFF. The CDR3 bases are TGCGCCAGCAGCCCCCTCGGTGTCTCTTACAATGAGCAGTTCTTC.

This chain links TRBV24-1 with TRBJ2-6; TRBD1 aligns across 9 bases. The CDR3 sequence is 18 residues long. V was pared by 9 bases and J by 2 bases, with 13 bases of the junction left unmatched. CDR1 and CDR2 (germline): KGHDR, SFDVKD. CDR3 in amino acids: CATASPLQGAAGANVLTF. The CDR3 region has the DNA TGTGCCACCGCCTCCCCATTACAGGGGGCAGCTGGGGCCAACGTCCTGACTTTC.

The CDR3 region is CASTTIPGEEQYF. DNA for the CDR3: TGTGCCAGCACCACTATACCGGGGGAGGAGCAGTACTTC. V is TRBV7-3 and J is TRBJ2-7; perhaps TRBD2 as D (6 bases). CDR1 and CDR2 from the germline V gene are SGHTA and FQGTGA. V was shortened by 7 bases and J by 7 bases, with 17 bases between the two germline ends. The CDR3 loop spans 13 amino acids.

The rearrangement links TRBV6-5 to TRBJ2-7; 9 nucleotides match TRBD1. In germline, CDR1 is MNHEY, CDR2 SVGAGI. The CDR3 runs to 14 residues. V dropped 8 bases and J dropped 1; count of bases not matched to a gene: 6. The CDR3 is CASATGGASYEQYF. CDR3 in DNA: TGTGCCAGCGCAACAGGGGGCGCGTCCTACGAGCAGTACTTC.

V is TRBV7-2 and J is TRBJ2-7, with 8 bases fitting TRBD1. The V and J ends lost 5 bases and 2 bases, in that order; junction bases with no gene match: 5. The CDR3 runs 14 residues. In germline, CDR1 is SGHTA, CDR2 FQGNSA. The CDR3 is CASSRDRRTYEQYF. The CDR3 region has the DNA TGTGCCAGCAGCCGGGACAGGAGAACCTACGAGCAGTACTTC.

The V gene is TRBV5-1, the J gene TRBJ2-2, with a tentative D call TRBD2 (5 bases). The CDR3 runs 15 residues. Trimming shortened V by 3 bases and J by 4 bases, and 13 bases separated the two germline ends. The germline CDR1 and CDR2 sequences are SGHRS and YFSETQ. The CDR3 reads CASSSAGLGTGELFF. CDR3 nucleotides: TGCGCCAGCAGCTCCGCAGGACTTGGCACCGGGGAGCTGTTTTTT.

This sequence joins TRBV6-5 and TRBJ1-1, with 10 nucleotides matching TRBD1. The germline V gene encodes CDR1 MNHEY and CDR2 SVGAGI. CDR3 size: 15 residues. The V and J ends lost 6 bases and 0 bases, in that order; junction bases with no gene match: 4. The CDR3, as DNA: TGTGCCAGCAGGACAGGGGGCAGGGTGAACACTGAAGCTTTCTTT. It codes for CASRTGGRVNTEAFF.

CDR3: CAISESGGTGYGYTF. As DNA, the CDR3 is TGTGCCATCAGTGAGTCTGGGGGGACAGGGTATGGCTACACCTTC. This chain connects TRBV10-3 to TRBJ1-2; 9 bases line up with TRBD1. The junction had 4 bases not matched to a gene; V was cut back by 0 bases and J by 5 bases. In germline, CDR1 is ENHRY, CDR2 SYGVKD. The CDR3 runs 15 residues.

V gene TRBV12-3 or TRBV12-4 combines with J gene TRBJ1-5; D might be TRBD1 (6 bases). This CDR3 comprises 13 residues. The V end was cut by 7 bases, the J end by 5 bases, with 12 bases between. The CDR3 loop reads CASIKQGYQPQHF. The CDR3 DNA reads TGTGCCAGCATAAAACAGGGATATCAGCCCCAGCATTTT.

This sequence joins TRBV12-3 or TRBV12-4 and TRBJ2-1, with a weak D call TRBD1 (6 bases). CDR3 length equals 13 residues. V gave up 5 bases and J gave up 5 bases, with 10 bases separating them. The CDR3 nucleotides are TGTGCCAGCAGTGTTCACAGGGACAATGAGCAGTTCTTC. It yields the protein CASSVHRDNEQFF.